This T cell receptor (beta chain) derives from a study of breast tumors, draining lymph nodes, adjacent tissues. This clonotype has a single count. What it recognizes is unknown. Losses at the gene ends were 8 bases for V and 2 bases for J; bases not matched to a gene: 19. The CDR3 loop spans 18 amino acids. Germline V gene lookup returns CDR1 MNHEY and CDR2 SVGAGI. Samples came from axillary lymph nodes draining the breast cancer. Each CDR3 protein gets one entry after TCRdb re-called the multiplex PCR reads with MiXCR. Counted here are about 230,000 distinct CDR3 sequences, around 32% occurring once; the ten biggest clones make up around 1.5%. General study points: Data fit most tumor T cells coming from lymph node, expanding in tumor. Luminal-like breast cancer showed significantly higher tumor–nontumor repertoire similarity than basal-like. Tumor repertoires ranked between lymph nodes and nontumor tissue in diversity, with V and J gene preferences.

V usage is TRBV6-5 and J usage is TRBJ2-3; TRBD2 agrees at 7 bases. The clonotype was recovered from a female donor with breast cancer. Some clones in this sample may be carry-over from other donors' samples. The sample taken for sequencing was axillary lymph node tissue. The CDR3 loop is CASVRRAGGAGSTDTQYF. CDR3 coding DNA: TGTGCCAGCGTTAGGAGGGCCGGAGGAGCGGGATCCACAGATACGCAGTATTTT.